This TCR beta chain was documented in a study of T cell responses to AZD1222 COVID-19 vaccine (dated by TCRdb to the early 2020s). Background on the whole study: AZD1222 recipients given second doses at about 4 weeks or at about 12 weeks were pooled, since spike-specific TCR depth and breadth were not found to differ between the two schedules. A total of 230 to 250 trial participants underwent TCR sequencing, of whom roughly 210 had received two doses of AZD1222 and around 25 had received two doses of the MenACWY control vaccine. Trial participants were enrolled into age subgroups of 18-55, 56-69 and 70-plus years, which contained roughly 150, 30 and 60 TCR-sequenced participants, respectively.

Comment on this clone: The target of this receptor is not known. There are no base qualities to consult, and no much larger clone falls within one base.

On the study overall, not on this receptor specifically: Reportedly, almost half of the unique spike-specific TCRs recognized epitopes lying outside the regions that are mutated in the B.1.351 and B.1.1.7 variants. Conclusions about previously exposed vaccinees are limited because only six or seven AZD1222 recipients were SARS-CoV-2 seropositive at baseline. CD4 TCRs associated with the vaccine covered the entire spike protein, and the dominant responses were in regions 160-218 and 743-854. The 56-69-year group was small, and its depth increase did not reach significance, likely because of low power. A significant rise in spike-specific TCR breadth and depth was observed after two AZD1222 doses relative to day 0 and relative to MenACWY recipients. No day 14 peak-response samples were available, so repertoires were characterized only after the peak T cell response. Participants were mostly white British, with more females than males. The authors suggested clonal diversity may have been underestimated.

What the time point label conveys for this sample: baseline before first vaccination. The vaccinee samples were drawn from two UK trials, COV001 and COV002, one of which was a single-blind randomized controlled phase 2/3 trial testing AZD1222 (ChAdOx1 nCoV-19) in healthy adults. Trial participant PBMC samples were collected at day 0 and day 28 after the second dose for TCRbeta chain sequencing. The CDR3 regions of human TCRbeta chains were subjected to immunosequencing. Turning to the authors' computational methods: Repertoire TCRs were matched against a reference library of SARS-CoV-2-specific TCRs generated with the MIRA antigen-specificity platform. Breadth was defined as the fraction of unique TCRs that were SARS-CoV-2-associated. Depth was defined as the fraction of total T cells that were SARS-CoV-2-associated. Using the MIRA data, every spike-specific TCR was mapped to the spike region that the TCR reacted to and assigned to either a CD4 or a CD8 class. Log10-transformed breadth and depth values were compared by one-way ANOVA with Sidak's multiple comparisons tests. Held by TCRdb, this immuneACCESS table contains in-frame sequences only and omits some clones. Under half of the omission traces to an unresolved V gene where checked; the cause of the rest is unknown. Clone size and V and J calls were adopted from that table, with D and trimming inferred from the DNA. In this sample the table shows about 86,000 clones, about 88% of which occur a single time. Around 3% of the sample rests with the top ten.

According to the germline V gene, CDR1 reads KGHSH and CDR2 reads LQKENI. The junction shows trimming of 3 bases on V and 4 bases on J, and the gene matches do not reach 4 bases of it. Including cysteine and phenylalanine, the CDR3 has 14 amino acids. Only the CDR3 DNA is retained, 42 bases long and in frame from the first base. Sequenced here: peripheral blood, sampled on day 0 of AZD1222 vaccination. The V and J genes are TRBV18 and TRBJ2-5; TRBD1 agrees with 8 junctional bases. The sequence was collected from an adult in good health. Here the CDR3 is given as CASSPSGQGETQYF. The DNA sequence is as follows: TGTGCCAGCTCACCGTCCGGACAGGGAGAGACCCAGTACTTC.